This T cell receptor beta chain derives from a study of blood T cell repertoires in COVID-19. Whole-study context: PBMCs, B-cell-depleted T cells, or T cells were the source of the cDNA or gDNA that made up the material.

Sequencing was performed with immunoSEQ multiplex PCR; in TCRdb, only in-frame clones are kept and a portion is missing. The repertoire consists of 150,000 to 200,000 clones, with over 80% occurring once and the leading ten covering roughly 4.8%. Sequenced input: peripheral blood. This clonotype was sampled from a woman between 50 and 59 years old with acute or convalescent COVID-19.

CDR3 loop: CASSRLPLGTGVANTEAFF. CDR3 bases: TGTGCCAGCAGCCGGCTACCTCTTGGGACAGGGGTGGCTAACACTGAAGCTTTCTTT. The rearrangement uses TRBV7-8 and TRBJ1-1; TRBD1 aligns across 10 bases. Germline V lookup: CDR1 SGHVS, CDR2 FQNEAQ. This CDR3 spans 19 amino acids. J was trimmed by 2 bases and V by 5 bases; bases with no gene match: 17. Full variable domain (remainder filled in from reference TRBV7-8 and TRBJ1-1): GAGVSQSPRYKVAKRGQDVALRCDPISGHVSLFWYQQALGQGPEFLTYFQNEAQLDKSGLPSDRFFAERPEGSVSTLKIQRTQQEDSAVYLCASSRLPLGTGVANTEAFFGQGTRLTVV.